This TCR beta chain was sequenced for a study of blood T cell repertoires in COVID-19. Germline V gives CDR1 SGHDN, CDR2 FVKESK. Trimming removed 4 bases at V and 9 bases at J, with 13 bases between. The CDR3 has 13 residues. Data came from immunoSEQ multiplex PCR; TCRdb stores just in-frame clones and leaves some out. The sample records about 180,000 clones, roughly 80% being singletons. This clonotype was sampled from a human donor in a cohort sampled during active COVID-19. The sequenced material came from peripheral blood. The rearrangement uses TRBV14 and TRBJ1-5; D might be TRBD1 (6 bases). CDR3 region: CASSLLQGWPQHF. In DNA form, the CDR3 reads TGTGCCAGCAGCCTACTACAGGGCTGGCCCCAGCATTTT.